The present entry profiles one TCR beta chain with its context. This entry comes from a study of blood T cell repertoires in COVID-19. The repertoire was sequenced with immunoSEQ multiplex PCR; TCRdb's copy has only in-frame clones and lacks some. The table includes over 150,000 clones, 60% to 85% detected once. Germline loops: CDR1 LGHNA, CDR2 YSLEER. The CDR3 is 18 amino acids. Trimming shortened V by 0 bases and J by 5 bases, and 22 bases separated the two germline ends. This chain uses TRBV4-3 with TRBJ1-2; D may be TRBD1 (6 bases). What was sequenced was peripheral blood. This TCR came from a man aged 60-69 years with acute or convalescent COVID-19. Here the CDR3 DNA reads TGCGCCAGCAGCCAAGAAACAGTTCGGGGGGCGATCCTTTATGGCTACACCTTC. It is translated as CASSQETVRGAILYGYTF.